At least ten counts were recorded for the clone carrying this T cell receptor (beta chain). The antigen is not known. TCR alpha and beta CDR3 regions were amplified from RNA using iRepertoire nested multiplex PCR. Input was roughly 100-450 ng of tissue mRNA or PBMC total RNA. TCRdb re-called the multiplex PCR reads with MiXCR, one entry per CDR3 protein. Of tens of thousands of distinct CDR3 sequences listed, approximately 39% are singletons. The data originate from a study of glioma-infiltrating T cells. The study's findings and limits: Tissue and blood shared very few CDR3 sequences. Tissue-blood divergence was below expectation in non-neoplastic patients, above in gliomas.

The CDR3 contains 15 residues. Germline V gene data show CDR1 as LNHDA and CDR2 as SQIVND (reference sequence). V lost 3 bases to trimming and J lost 4 bases; unmatched junction nucleotides: 2. This receptor was identified in a human donor with low-grade glioma or glioblastoma, undergoing nonglioma brain surgery, or in good health (not recorded which). What was sequenced was glioma tissue, nonneoplastic brain tissue, or PBMCs (not recorded which). The chain joins TRBV19 to TRBJ2-3; 12 nucleotides match TRBD2. CDR3 sequence reads: CASSMGLAGPDTQYF. Here the CDR3 DNA reads TGTGCCAGTAGTATGGGACTAGCGGGCCCAGATACGCAGTATTTT.